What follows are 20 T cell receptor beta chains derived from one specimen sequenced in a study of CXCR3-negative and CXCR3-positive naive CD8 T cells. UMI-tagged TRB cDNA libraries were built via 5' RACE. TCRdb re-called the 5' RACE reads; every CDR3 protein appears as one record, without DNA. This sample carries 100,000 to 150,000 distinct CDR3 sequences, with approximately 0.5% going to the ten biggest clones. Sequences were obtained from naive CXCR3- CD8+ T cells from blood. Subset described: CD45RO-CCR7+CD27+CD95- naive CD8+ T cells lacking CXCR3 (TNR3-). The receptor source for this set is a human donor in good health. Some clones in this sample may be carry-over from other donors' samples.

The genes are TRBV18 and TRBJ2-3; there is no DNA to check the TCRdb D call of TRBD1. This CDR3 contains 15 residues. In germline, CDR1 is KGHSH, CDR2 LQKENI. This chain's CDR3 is CASSPPRQGVDTQYF.

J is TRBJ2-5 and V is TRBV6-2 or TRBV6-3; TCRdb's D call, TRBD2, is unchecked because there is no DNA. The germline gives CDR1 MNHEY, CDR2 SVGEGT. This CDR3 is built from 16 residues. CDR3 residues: CASSYRSGGLEETQYF.

The CDR3 is CSAQGLVEQYF. The chain couples TRBV20-1 to TRBJ2-7; TCRdb calls TRBD1, which cannot be checked without DNA. The CDR3 length is 11 residues. The germline CDR1 and CDR2 sequences are DFQATT and SNEGSKA (reference sequence).

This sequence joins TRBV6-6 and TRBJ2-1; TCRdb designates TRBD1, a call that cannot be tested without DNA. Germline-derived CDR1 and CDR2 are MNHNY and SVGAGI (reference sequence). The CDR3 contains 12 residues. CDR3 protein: CASSHPDNEQFF.

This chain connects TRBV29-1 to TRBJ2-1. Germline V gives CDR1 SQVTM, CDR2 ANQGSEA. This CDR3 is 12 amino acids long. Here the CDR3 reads CSVEGSYNEQFF.

CDR3 residues: CAISETSGGANEQFF. This rearrangement joins TRBV10-3 to TRBJ2-1; TCRdb selects TRBD2, and the lack of DNA leaves this call unchecked. Per the germline V gene, CDR1 is ENHRY and CDR2 is SYGVKD. The CDR3 is made up of 15 amino acids.

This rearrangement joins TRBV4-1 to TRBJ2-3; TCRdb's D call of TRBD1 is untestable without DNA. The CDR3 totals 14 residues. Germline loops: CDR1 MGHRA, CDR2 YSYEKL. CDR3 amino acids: CASSQTPGFDTQYF.

CDR3 region: CASDFIGKNTEAFF. The genes are TRBV6-6 and TRBJ1-1. CDR1 and CDR2 from the germline V gene are MNHNY and SVGAGI (reference sequence). This CDR3 has 14 residues.

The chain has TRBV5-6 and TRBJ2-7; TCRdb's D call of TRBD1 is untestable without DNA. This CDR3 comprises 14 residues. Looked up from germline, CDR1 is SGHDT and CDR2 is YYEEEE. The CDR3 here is CASSWGTGTYEQYF.

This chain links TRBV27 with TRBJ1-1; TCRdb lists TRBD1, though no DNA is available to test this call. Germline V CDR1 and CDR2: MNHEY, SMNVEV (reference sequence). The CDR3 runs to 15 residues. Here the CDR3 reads CASSPAIGRNTEAFF.

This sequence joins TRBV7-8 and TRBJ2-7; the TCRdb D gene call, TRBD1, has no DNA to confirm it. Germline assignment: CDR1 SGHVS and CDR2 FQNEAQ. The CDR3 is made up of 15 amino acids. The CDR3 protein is CASSLEGTGVYEQYF.

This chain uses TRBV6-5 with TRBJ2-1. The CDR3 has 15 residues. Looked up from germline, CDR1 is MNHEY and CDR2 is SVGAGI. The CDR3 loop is CASSYSEGGGNEQFF.

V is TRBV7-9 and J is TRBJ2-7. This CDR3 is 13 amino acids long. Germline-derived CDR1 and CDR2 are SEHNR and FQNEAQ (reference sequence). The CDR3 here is CATEWGSSYEQYF.

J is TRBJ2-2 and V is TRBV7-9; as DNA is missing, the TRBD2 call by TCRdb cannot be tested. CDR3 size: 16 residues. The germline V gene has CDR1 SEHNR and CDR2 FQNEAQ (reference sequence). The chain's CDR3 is CASSWLAGGHTGELFF. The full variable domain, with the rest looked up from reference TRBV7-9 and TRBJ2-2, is DTGVSQNPRHKITKRGQNVTFRCDPISEHNRLYWYRQTLGQGPEFLTYFQNEAQLEKSRLLSDRFSAERPKGSFSTLEIQRTEQGDSAMYLCASSWLAGGHTGELFFGEGSRLTVL.

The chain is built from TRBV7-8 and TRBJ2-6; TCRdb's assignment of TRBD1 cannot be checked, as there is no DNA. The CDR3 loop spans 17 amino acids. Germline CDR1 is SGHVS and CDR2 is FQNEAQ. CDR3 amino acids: CASNSPTGGSGANVLTF.

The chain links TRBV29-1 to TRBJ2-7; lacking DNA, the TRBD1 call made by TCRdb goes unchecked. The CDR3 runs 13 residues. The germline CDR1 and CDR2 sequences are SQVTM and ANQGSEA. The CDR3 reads CSVVTGDSYEQYF.

The CDR3 reads CASSPTPGTDTQYF. The chain has TRBV7-3 and TRBJ2-3; TCRdb returns TRBD1, unconfirmable since there is no DNA. CDR3 length: 14 residues. Germline V gene sequence: CDR1 SGHTA, CDR2 FQGTGA.

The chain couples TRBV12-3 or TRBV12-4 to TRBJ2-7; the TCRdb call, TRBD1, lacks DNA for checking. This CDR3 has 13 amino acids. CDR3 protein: CASSLPGQYEQYF.

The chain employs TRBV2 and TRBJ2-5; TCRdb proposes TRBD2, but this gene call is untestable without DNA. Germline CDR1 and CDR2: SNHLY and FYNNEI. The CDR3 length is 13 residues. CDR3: CASRTSGQETQYF.

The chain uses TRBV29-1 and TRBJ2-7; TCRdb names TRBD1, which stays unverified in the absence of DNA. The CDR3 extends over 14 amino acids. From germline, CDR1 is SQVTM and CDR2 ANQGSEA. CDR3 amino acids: CSVVGADRPYEQYF.